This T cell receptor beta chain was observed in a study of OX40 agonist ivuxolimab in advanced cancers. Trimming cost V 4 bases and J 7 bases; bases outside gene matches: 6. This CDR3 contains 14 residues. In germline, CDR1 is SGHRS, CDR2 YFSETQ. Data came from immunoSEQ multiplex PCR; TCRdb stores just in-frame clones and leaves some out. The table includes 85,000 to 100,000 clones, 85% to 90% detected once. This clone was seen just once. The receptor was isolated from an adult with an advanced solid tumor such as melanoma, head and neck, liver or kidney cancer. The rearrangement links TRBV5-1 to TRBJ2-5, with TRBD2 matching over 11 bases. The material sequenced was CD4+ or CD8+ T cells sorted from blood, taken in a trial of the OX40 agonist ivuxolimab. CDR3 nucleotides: TGCGCCAGCAGCCAGGGACTAGCGGTGGGGACCCAGTACTTC. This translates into CASSQGLAVGTQYF. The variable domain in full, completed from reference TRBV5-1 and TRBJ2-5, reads KAGVTQTPRYLIKTRGQQVTLSCSPISGHRSVSWYQQTPGQGLQFLFEYFSETQRNKGNFPGRFSGRQFSNSRSEMNVSTLELGDSALYLCASSQGLAVGTQYFGPGTRLLVL.